Here is one T cell receptor beta chain with its context. No antigen is known for it. Base quality data are lacking; no much larger clone is found one base away. The entry originates in a study of blood T cell repertoires in COVID-19 (TCRdb year 2020). Study-wide context: Collaborator samples came from the United States, Italy and Spain and covered acute and convalescent phases of COVID-19. The prospective study material was composed of cDNA or gDNA derived from T cells, B-cell-depleted T cells, or PBMCs. The dataset comprised deeply sampled blood TCRbeta repertoires from subjects exposed to, actively infected with, or recovered from COVID-19. The repertoires were released in a freely available public database intended as a resource for research on the immune response to SARS-CoV-2. The samples were drawn from the first 160 participants of the ongoing ImmuneRACE study and from 950 to 1,500 subjects provided by 6 global collaborators. A de-identified subject ID, COVID-19 status, age in years and sex were almost always included in the sample metadata. Where HLA class I and class II types were available, the types were taken from metadata supplied by the sample provider, not from assay-based typing.

Results and caveats for the whole study, not just this receptor: The amount of clinical and demographic metadata varied by source and participant and was provided uncurated.

TCRbeta CDR3 regions were amplified from genomic DNA by means of the immunoSEQ Assay, a bias-controlled multiplex PCR. The paper's processing steps were these. The number of nucleated cells in each sample was estimated by amplification of reference gene primers within the assay. To quantify the absolute abundance of each unique TCRbeta CDR3 rearrangement, sequence reads were collapsed and filtered. For each sample, productive Simpson clonality was calculated as the square root of Simpson's diversity index across productive rearrangements. Here the immuneACCESS table is served through TCRdb, limited to in-frame sequences with V and J called. Missing clones are a known gap in these copies; in checked studies unresolved V genes cover under half, and the rest lacks a known reason. V and J calls and clone size are given by that table; D and trimming were obtained from the DNA. This sample holds some 64,000 clones; more than 65% were observed only once. The top ten hold about 20% of the sample.

Whole blood was collected in K2EDTA tubes by collaborating institutions according to the institutions' own protocols. For TCRbeta analysis, collaborators shipped samples in one of three forms: frozen whole blood, isolated PBMCs, or DNA extracted from either of those sample types. The junction shows trimming of 4 bases on V and 2 bases on J, and the gene matches do not reach 9 bases of it. The cysteine opens and the phenylalanine closes a CDR3 of 17 amino acids. The retained sequence is limited to the CDR3, 51 bases, with the frame set at the first base. The germline V gene (reference sequence) specifies LGHDT as CDR1 and YNNKEL as CDR2.

The sequence joins TRBV3-1 (or the pseudogene TRBV3-2) to TRBJ2-3; TRBD2 lines up with 10 middle nucleotides. This sequence was found in a woman over 75 with active or convalescent COVID-19. Sequencing input: peripheral blood. The DNA sequence reads TGTGCCAGCAGCCTACAACCACTAGCGGGATACACAGATACGCAGTATTTT. Translation gives CASSLQPLAGYTDTQYF.